This is a list of T cell receptor beta chains from one sample in a study of PD-1 blockade in classical Hodgkin lymphoma. TCRdb keeps only in-frame clones here, not all; method: immunoSEQ multiplex PCR. The sample holds 100,000 or so clones, less than 95% seen once. Sequenced material: peripheral blood mononuclear cells (PBMCs), taken before the fourth cycle of nivolumab. These TCRs come from a human donor with classical Hodgkin lymphoma. Each CDR3 is given with its conserved first and last residue. The order of the fields is V gene, J gene, clone size, D gene, CDR3 DNA, CDR3 protein. A D gene is named only where the DNA matches it firmly. The size field is filled for only some rows; it gives once, few, many or a size class.

TRBV9	TRBJ2-1	NA	TRBD2	TGTGCCAGCAGCTCCAGCGGGGGGTCCTACAATGAGCAGTTCTTC	CASSSSGGSYNEQFF
TRBV5-1	TRBJ2-3	NA	NA	TGCGCCAGCAGGCCAGAGAGAAGCACAGATACGCAGTATTTT	CASRPERSTDTQYF
TRBV7-8	TRBJ1-1	NA	NA	TGTGCCAGCAGCTTCGACCCCCTGGGGAACACTGAAGCTTTCTTT	CASSFDPLGNTEAFF
TRBV30	TRBJ2-3	NA	NA	TGTGCCTGGAGTGACGCAGATACGCAGTATTTT	CAWSDADTQYF
TRBV6-1	TRBJ1-1	NA	TRBD1	TGTGCCAGCAGTGAATCACAGGGGGTGAACACTGAAGCTTTCTTT	CASSESQGVNTEAFF
TRBV5-1	TRBJ2-2	NA	TRBD1	TGCGCCAGCAGCGCCACCCTCCGGGACAGGGGCACCGGGGAGCTGTTTTTT	CASSATLRDRGTGELFF
TRBV11-2	TRBJ2-2	NA	NA	TGTGCCAGCAGCTTAGGAGGCGGGCGGAACACCGGGGAGCTGTTTTTT	CASSLGGGRNTGELFF
TRBV30	TRBJ1-2	NA	NA	TGTGCCTGGAGTTGGGGGGCGCTGGACTATGGCTACACCTTC	CAWSWGALDYGYTF
TRBV4-1	TRBJ2-3	NA	TRBD2	TGCGCCAGCAGCCAAGTAGAGCGGGGGGGCACAGATACGCAGTATTTT	CASSQVERGGTDTQYF
TRBV6-5	TRBJ2-2	NA	NA	TGTGCCAGCAGCCTAGGACAGAACACCGGGGAGCTGTTTTTT	CASSLGQNTGELFF
TRBV6-1	TRBJ1-2	once	TRBD1	TGTGCCAGTAACTTAGACCGGGACAGGGGGTTCTACACCTTC	CASNLDRDRGFYTF
TRBV6-6	TRBJ1-5	NA	NA	TGTGCCAGCAGTTCCGCGGCGGCGGGCAATCAGCCCCAGCATTTT	CASSSAAAGNQPQHF